A selection of T cell receptor beta chains follows, all from one sample in a study of cytomegalovirus exposure and HLA in healthy donors. This table comes from immunoSEQ multiplex PCR, and its TCRdb copy is limited to in-frame clones, with some not included. The sample consists of 250,000 or so clones, around 89% of them appearing once. Sequenced material: PBMCs. These receptor sequences come from a woman between 18 and 29 years old in good health and CMV-seronegative. Each CDR3 is given without its conserved first and last residue. D genes are given only for firm matches.

>TRBJ2-2|TRBV10-1|TRBD2
ASSGPSGGHTGELF
>TRBJ2-2|TRBV19|TRBD1
ASSILGRGKNTGELF
>TRBJ2-1|TRBV14|.
ASSRQSVYNEQF
>TRBJ2-7|TRBV28|.
ASSTLGGAREEQY
>TRBJ1-1|TRBV9|TRBD1
ASSVTTGDTEAF
>TRBJ2-7|TRBV27|.
ANLYEQY
>TRBJ2-3|TRBV7-8|TRBD2
ASSLDYSSGGTSTDTQY
>TRBJ1-2|TRBV19|.
ASSPLGLTRGYT
>TRBJ1-1|TRBV5-4|.
ASSLKGLVAF
>TRBJ1-5|TRBV19|.
ASREPLGSNQPQH
>TRBJ2-5|TRBV19|TRBD2
ASSASGGVGETQY
>TRBJ1-6|TRBV28|.
ASSPETWSPLH
>TRBJ2-5|TRBV5-1|.
ASSLDGETQY
>TRBJ1-1|TRBV5-6|.
ASLEWLHTEAF